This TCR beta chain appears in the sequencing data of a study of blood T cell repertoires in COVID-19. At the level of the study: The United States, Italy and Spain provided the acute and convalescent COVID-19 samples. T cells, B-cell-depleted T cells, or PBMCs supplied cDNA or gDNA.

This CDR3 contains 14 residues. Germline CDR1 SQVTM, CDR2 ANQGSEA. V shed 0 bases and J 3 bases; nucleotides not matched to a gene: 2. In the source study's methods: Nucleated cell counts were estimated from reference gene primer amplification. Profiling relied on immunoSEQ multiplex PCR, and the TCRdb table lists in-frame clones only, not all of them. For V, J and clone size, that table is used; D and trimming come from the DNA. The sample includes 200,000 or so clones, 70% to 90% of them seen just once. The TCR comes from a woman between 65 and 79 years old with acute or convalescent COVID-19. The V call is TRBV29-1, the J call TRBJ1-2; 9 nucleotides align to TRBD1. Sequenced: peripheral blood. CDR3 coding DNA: TGCAGCGTTGAAGAGGGGGACAGGGACTATGGCTACACCTTC. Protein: CSVEEGDRDYGYTF.